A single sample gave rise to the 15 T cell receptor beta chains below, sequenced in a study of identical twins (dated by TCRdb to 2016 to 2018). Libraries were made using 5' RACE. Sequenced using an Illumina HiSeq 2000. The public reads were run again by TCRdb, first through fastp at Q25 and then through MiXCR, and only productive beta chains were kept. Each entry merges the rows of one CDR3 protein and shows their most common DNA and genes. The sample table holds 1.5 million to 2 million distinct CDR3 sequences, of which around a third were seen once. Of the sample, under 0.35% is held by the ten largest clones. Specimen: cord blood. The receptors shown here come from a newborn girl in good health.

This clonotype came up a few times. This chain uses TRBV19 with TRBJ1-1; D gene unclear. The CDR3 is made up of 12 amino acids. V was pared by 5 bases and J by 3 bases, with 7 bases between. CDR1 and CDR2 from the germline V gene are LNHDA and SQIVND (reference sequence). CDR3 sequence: CASSFAYTEAFF. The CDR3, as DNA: TGTGCCAGTAGTTTCGCCTACACTGAAGCTTTCTTT.

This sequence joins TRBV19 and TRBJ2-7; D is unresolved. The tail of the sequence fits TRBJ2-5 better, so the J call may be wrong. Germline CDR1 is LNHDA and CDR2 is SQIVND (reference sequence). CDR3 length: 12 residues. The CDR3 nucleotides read TGTGCCAGTAGTTCATTCGAGGAGACCCAGTACTTC. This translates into CASSSFEETQYF.

CDR3 DNA: TGCGCCAGCAGCCAAGATCGGGCGGGGGGCGGTTTCAATGAGCAGTACTTC. Its protein product is CASSQDRAGGGFNEQYF. V and J are TRBV4-1 and TRBJ2-5, with 8 bases identical to TRBD2. The germline V gene has CDR1 MGHRA and CDR2 YSYEKL. This CDR3 has 17 residues. Unmatched junction bases numbered 17, after V lost 0 bases and J lost 11 bases.

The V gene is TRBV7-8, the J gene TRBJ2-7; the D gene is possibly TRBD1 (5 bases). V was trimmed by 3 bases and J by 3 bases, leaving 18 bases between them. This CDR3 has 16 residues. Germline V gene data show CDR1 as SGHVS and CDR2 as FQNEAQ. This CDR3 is CASSFATGLGFYEQYF. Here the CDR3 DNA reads TGTGCCAGCAGCTTCGCCACAGGTCTCGGTTTCTACGAGCAGTACTTC.

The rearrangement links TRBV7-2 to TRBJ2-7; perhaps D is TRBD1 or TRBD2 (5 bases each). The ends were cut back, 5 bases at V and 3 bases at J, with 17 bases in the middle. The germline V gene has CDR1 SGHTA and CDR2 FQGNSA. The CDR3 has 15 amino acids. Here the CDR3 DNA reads TGTGCCAGCAGCCCACCGGGACCAAATTTCTACGAGCAGTACTTC. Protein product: CASSPPGPNFYEQYF.

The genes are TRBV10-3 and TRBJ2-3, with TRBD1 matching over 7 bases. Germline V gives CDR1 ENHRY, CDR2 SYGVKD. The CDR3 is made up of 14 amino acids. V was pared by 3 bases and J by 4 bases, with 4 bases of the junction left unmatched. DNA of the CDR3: TGTGCCATCAGTGACCCTCAGGGGGCAGATACGCAGTATTTT. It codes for CAISDPQGADTQYF.

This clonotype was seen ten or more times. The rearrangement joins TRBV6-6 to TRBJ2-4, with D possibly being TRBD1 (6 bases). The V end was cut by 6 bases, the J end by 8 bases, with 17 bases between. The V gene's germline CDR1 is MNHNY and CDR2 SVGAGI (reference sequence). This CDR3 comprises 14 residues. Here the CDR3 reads CASRHRDIRDIQYF. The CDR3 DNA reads TGTGCCAGCAGACACCGGGACATTAGGGACATTCAGTACTTC.

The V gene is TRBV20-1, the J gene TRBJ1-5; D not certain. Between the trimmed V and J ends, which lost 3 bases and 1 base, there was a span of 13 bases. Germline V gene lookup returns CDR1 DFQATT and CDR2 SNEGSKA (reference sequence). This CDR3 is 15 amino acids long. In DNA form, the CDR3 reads TGCAGTGCTAGCCTCACTCCGGGAAGCAATCAGCCCCAGCATTTT. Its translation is CSASLTPGSNQPQHF.

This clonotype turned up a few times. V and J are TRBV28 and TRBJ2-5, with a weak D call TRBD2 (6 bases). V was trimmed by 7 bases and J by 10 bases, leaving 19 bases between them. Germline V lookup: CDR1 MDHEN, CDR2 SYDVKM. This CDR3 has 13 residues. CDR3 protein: CASTRDSPNDQYF. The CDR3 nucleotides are TGTGCCAGCACTCGGGACTCACCTAACGACCAGTACTTC.

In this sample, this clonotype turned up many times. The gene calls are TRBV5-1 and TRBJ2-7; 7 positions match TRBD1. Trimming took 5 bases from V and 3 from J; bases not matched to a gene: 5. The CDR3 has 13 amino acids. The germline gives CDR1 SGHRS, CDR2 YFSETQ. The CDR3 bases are TGCGCCAGCAGGGGACAGACAATCTACGAGCAGTACTTC. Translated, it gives CASRGQTIYEQYF.

The CDR3 sequence is CASSHRDSYNSPLHF. CDR3 nucleotides: TGTGCCAGCAGTCACCGGGACTCCTATAATTCACCCCTCCACTTT. The V and J genes are TRBV12-3 or TRBV12-4 and TRBJ1-6; no definite D call. V was trimmed by 5 bases and J by 0 bases, leaving 8 bases between them. The CDR3 spans 15 residues.

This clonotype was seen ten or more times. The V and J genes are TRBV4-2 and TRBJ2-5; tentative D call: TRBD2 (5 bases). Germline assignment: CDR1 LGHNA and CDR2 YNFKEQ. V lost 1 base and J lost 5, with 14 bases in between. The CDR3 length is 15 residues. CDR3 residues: CASSQVAPSWETQYF. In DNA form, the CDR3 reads TGTGCCAGCAGCCAAGTTGCGCCTAGCTGGGAGACCCAGTACTTC.

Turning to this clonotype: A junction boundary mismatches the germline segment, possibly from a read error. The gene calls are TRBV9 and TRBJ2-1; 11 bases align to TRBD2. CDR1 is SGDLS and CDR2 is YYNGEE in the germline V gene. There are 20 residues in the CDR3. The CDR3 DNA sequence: TGTGCCAACAGCGCAGACGTACTAGCGGGAGCCCCTTATCGAAACAATGAGCAGTTCTTC. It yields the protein CANSADVLAGAPYRNNEQFF.

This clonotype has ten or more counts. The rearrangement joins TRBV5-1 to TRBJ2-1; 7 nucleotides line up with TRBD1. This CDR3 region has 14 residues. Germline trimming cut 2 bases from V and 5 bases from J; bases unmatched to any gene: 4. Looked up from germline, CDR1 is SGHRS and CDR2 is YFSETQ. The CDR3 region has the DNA TGCGCCAGCAGCTTACAGGGGACACACAATGAGCAGTTCTTC. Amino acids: CASSLQGTHNEQFF. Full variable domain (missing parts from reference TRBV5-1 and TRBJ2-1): KAGVTQTPRYLIKTRGQQVTLSCSPISGHRSVSWYQQTPGQGLQFLFEYFSETQRNKGNFPGRFSGRQFSNSRSEMNVSTLELGDSALYLCASSLQGTHNEQFFGPGTRLTVL.

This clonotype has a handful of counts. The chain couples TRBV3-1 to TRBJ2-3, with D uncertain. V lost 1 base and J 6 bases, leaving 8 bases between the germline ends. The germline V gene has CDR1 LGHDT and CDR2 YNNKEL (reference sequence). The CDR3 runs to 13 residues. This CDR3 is CASSQGAYDTQYF. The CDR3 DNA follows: TGTGCCAGCAGCCAAGGGGCCTACGATACGCAGTATTTT.